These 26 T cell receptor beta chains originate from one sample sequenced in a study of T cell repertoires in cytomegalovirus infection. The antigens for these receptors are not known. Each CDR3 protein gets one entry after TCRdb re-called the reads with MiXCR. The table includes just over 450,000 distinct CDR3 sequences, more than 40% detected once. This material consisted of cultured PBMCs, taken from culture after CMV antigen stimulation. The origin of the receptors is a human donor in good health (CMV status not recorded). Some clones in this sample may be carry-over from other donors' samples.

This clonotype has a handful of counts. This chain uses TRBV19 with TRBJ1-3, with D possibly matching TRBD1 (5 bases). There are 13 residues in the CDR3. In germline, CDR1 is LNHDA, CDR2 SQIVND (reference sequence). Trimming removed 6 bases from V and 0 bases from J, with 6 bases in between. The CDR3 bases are TGTGCCAGTAGGACAGTCTCTGGAAACACCATATATTTT. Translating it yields CASRTVSGNTIYF. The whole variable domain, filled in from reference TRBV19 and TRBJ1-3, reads DGGITQSPKYLFRKEGQNVTLSCEQNLNHDAMYWYRQDPGQGLRLIYYSQIVNDFQKGDIAEGYSVSREKKESFPLTVTSAQKNPTAFYLCASRTVSGNTIYFGEGSWLTVV.

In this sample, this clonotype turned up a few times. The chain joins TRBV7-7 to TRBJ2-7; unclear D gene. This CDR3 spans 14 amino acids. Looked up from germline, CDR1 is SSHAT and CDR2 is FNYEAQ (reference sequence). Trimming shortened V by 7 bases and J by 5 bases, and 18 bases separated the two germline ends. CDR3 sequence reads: CASKPAVGSNEQYF. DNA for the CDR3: TGTGCCAGCAAGCCAGCCGTCGGGTCTAACGAGCAGTACTTC.

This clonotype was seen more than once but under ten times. This CDR3 is CSARTGNSNQPQHF. DNA of the CDR3: TGCAGTGCCAGGACAGGGAATAGCAATCAGCCCCAGCATTTT. The chain links TRBV20-1 to TRBJ1-5; 8 positions agree with TRBD1. Per the germline V gene, CDR1 is DFQATT and CDR2 is SNEGSKA (reference sequence). After removal of 6 bases from V and 0 bases from J, the junction contained 4 bases not matched to a gene. This CDR3 region has 14 residues.

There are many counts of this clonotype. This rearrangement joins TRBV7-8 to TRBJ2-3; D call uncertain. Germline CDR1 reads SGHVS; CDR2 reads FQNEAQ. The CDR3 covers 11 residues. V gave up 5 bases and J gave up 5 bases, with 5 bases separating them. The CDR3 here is CASSPQDTQYF. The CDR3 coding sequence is TGTGCCAGCAGCCCCCAAGATACGCAGTATTTT.

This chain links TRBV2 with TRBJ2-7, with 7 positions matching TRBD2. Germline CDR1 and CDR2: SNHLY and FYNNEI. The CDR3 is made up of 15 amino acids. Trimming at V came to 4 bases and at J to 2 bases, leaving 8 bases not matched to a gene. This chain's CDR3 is CASSAETSATYEQYF. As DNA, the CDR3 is TGTGCCAGCAGTGCGGAAACTAGCGCAACCTACGAGCAGTACTTC.

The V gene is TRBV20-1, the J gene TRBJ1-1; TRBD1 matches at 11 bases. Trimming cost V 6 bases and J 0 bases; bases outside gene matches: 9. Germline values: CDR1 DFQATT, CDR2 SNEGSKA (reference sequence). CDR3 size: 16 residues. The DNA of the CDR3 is TGCAGTGCGAGGGACAGGGGGGAAGGAGTGAACACTGAAGCTTTCTTT. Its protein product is CSARDRGEGVNTEAFF.

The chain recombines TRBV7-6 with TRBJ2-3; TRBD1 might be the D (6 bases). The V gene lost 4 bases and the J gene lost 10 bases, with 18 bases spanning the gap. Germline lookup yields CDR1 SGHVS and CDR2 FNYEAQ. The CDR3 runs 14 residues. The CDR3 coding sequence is TGTGCCAGCAGCTCTTCAACAGGGCCCGTTGCGCAGTATTTT. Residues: CASSSSTGPVAQYF.

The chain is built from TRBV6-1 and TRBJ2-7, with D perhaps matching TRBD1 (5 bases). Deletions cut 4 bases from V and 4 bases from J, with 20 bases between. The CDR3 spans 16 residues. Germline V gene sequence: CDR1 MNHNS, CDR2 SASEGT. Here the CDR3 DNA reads TGTGCCAGCAGTGTACCATCCAGGGCCCATGGGTACGAGCAGTACTTC. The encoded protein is CASSVPSRAHGYEQYF.

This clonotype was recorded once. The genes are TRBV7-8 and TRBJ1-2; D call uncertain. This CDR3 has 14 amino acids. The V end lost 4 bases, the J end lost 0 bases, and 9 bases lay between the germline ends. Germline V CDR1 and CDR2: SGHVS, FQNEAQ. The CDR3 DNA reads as TGTGCCAGCAGCTCCCTTATAGCTAACTATGGCTACACCTTC. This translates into CASSSLIANYGYTF.

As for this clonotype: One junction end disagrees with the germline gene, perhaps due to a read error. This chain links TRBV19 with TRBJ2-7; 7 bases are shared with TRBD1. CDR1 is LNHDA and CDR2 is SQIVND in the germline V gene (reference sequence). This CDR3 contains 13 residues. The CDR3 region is CASSIRSGDRVHF. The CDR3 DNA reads TGTGCCAGTAGTATAAGAAGTGGAGACAGGGTACACTTC.

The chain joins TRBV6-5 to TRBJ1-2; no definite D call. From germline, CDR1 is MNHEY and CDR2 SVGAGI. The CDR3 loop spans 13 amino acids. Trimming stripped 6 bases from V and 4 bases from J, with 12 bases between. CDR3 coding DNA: TGTGCCAGCAGAATAAGTAGAGTCTATGGCTACACCTTC. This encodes CASRISRVYGYTF.

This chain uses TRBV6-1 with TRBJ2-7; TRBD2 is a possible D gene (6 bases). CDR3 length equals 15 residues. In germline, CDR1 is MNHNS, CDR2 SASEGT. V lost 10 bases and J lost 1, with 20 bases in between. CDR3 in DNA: TGTGCCACCTATTTTGGAGGGGATGTGTCCTACGAGCAGTACTTC. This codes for CATYFGGDVSYEQYF.

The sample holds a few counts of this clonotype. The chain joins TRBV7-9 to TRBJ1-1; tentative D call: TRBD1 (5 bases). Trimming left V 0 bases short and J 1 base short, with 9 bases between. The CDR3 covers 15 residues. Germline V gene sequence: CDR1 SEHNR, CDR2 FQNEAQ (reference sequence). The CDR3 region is CASSLAAGKNTEAFF. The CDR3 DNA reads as TGTGCCAGCAGCTTAGCCGCAGGGAAGAACACTGAAGCTTTCTTT.

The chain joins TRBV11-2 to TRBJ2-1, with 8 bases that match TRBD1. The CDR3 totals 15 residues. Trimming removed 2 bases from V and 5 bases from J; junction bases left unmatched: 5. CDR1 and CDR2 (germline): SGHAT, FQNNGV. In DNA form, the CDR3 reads TGTGCCAGCAGCTTAACGACAGGGGTCCACAATGAGCAGTTCTTC. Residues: CASSLTTGVHNEQFF.

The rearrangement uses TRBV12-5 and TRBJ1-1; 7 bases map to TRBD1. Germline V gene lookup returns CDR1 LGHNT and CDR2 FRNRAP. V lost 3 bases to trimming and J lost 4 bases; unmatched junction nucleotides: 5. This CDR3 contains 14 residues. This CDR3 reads CASGFGTATTEAFF. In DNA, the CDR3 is TGTGCTAGTGGTTTCGGGACAGCGACCACTGAAGCTTTCTTT.

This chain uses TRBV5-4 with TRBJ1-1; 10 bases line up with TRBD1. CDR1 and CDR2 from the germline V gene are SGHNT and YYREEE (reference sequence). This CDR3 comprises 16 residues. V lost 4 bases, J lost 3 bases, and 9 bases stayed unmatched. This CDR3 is CASSPTGGLWDTEAFF. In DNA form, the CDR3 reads TGTGCCAGCAGCCCGACAGGGGGCCTTTGGGACACTGAAGCTTTCTTT.

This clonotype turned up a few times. The chain's CDR3 is CASRRGDSPYEQYF. The CDR3 nucleotides are TGTGCCAGCCGACGGGGGGACAGCCCCTACGAGCAGTACTTC. The chain combines TRBV12-3 or TRBV12-4 with TRBJ2-7, with D perhaps matching TRBD1 or TRBD2 (7 bases each). The CDR3 is made up of 14 amino acids. V lost 8 bases, J lost 2 bases, and 16 bases lay in between.

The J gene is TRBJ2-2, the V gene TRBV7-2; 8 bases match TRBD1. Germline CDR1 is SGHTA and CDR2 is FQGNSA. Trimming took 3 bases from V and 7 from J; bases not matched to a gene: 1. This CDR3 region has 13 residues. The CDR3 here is CASSFTGGGELFF. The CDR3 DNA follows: TGTGCCAGCAGCTTTACAGGGGGCGGGGAGCTGTTTTTT.

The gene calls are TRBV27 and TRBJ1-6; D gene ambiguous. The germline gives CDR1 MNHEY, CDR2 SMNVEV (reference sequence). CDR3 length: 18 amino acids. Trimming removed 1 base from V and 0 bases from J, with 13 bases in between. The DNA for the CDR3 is TGTGCCAGCAGTTTATGGGGTCCCTTGAGCTCCTATAATTCACCCCTCCACTTT. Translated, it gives CASSLWGPLSSYNSPLHF.

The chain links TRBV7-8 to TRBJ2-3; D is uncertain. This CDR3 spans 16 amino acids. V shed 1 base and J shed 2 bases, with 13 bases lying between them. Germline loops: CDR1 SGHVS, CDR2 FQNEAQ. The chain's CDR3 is CASSLVSPVDTDTQYF. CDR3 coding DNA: TGTGCCAGCAGCTTAGTATCCCCTGTCGACACAGATACGCAGTATTTT.

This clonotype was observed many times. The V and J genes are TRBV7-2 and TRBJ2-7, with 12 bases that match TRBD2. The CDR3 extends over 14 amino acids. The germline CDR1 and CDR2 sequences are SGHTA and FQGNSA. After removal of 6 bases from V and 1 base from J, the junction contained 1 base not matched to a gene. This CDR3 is CASSLAGGSYEQYF. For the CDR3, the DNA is TGTGCCAGCAGTCTAGCGGGAGGGTCCTACGAGCAGTACTTC.

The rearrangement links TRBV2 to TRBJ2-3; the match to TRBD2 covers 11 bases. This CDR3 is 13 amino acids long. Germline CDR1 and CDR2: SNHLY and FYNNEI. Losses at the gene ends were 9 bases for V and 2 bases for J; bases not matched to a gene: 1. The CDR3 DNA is TGTGCCAGGGGACTAGCGGACACAGATACGCAGTATTTT. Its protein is CARGLADTDTQYF. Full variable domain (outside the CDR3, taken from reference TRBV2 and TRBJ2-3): EPEVTQTPSHQVTQMGQEVILRCVPISNHLYFYWYRQILGQKVEFLVSFYNNEISEKSEIFDDQFSVERPDGSNFTLKIRSTKLEDSAMYFCARGLADTDTQYFGPGTRLTVL.

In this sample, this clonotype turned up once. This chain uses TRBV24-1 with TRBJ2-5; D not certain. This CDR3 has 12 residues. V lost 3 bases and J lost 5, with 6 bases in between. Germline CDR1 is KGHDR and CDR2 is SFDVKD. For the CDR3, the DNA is TGTGCCACCAGTGATACAGACGAGACCCAGTACTTC. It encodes CATSDTDETQYF.

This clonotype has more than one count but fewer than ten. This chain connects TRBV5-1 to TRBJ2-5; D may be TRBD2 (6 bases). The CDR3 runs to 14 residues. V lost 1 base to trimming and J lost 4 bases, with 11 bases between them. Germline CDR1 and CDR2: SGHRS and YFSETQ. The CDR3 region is CASSLLREAETQYF. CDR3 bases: TGCGCCAGCAGCTTGTTGCGGGAAGCAGAGACCCAGTACTTC.

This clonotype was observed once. Written as DNA, the CDR3 is TGTGCCAGCAGCTTAGAAGGTCCAGGGTCGGAGACCCAGTACTTC. Protein: CASSLEGPGSETQYF. This chain links TRBV7-2 with TRBJ2-5; D perhaps matches TRBD1 (5 bases). The CDR3 has 15 amino acids. Trimming removed 1 base at V and 5 bases at J, with 14 bases between. Germline V gene data show CDR1 as SGHTA and CDR2 as FQGNSA.

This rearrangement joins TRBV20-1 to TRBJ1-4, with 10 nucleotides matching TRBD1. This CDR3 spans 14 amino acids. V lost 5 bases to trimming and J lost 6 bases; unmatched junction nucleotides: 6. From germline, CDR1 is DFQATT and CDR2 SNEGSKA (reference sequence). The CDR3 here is CSASPGTGDEKLFF. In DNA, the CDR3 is TGCAGTGCTTCACCCGGGACAGGGGATGAAAAACTGTTTTTT.